This T cell receptor beta chain stems from a study of T cells after posttransplantation cyclophosphamide. Details on this clone: Its antigen remains unidentified. This sample also contains other DNA sequences that code for the same CDR3.

Methotrexate plus calcineurin inhibitor accompanied controls' myeloablative marrow transplants; sampling was 1 year later. Method: immunoSEQ multiplex PCR; TCRdb's copy keeps in-frame clones and lacks some. The repertoire holds approximately 19,000 clones, with over 75% as singletons. Regarding the study as a whole: Tissue-infiltrating T cells from skin or gut overlapped little with blood T cells. Recipient CMV seropositivity and CMV reactivation strongly tracked TRB clonality. Later blood repertoires were often dominated by clones from the donor CD8+ memory compartment.

The CDR3 covers 14 residues. V shed 4 bases, J shed 14 bases, and the junction held 13 bases outside the gene matches. Germline V CDR1 and CDR2: MNHNS, SASEGT. The TCR comes from a female patient between 25 and 45 years old who received an allogeneic stem cell transplant from an unrelated donor, was CMV-positive, and had acute and chronic GVHD. Some of these T cells may belong to the graft donor. Material: PBMCs, obtained about 350 days after allogeneic stem cell transplant with calcineurin inhibitor and methotrexate. The gene calls are TRBV6-1 and TRBJ2-1; 8 nucleotides align to TRBD2. CDR3 DNA sequence: TGTGCCAGCAGTGCTGAGCGGGAGATGGTCTTGGAGTTCTTC. Translated, it gives CASSAEREMVLEFF.